The TCR beta chain under discussion was sequenced for a study of post-analysis software for immune sequencing data. Study background: There were relapsing-remitting, secondary progressive and progressive-relapsing multiple sclerosis among the disease courses included. General study findings and limits: Controls' normalized Chao1 diversity significantly exceeded that of multiple sclerosis patients. Several TRBV segments (TRBV5-6, TRBV5-1 and TRBV20-1 among them) occurred more frequently in patients than in controls.

TCR beta cDNA libraries had unique molecular identifiers. Each CDR3 protein is one row after TCRdb ran MiXCR on the PCR reads. This sample has around 500,000 distinct CDR3 sequences, with roughly 34% found just once. The sample holds many counts of this clonotype. Its antigen is as yet unknown. With 6 bases removed from V and 0 bases from J, the gap between germline ends came to 12 bases. CDR1 and CDR2 from the germline V gene are SQVTM and ANQGSEA. This CDR3 is 13 amino acids long. This chain uses TRBV29-1 with TRBJ2-7; tentatively, D is TRBD2 (6 bases). This TCR derives from a girl aged 2 to 17 with multiple sclerosis. Sequencing was carried out using blood. The CDR3 protein is CSVGTRSSYEQYF. In DNA form, the CDR3 reads TGCAGCGTCGGGACTCGAAGCTCCTACGAGCAGTACTTC.